This note documents a single T cell receptor beta chain sequence. Trimming shortened V by 3 bases and J by 2 bases, and 14 bases separated the two germline ends. Germline V CDR1 and CDR2: LGHNA, YNFKEQ. This CDR3 comprises 16 residues. The data belong to a study of blood T cell repertoires in COVID-19. Study context: T cells, B-cell-depleted T cells, or PBMCs supplied cDNA or gDNA.

TCRdb's table, derived via immunoSEQ multiplex PCR, lists solely in-frame clones and lacks some. The sample lists 45,000 to 65,000 clones; around nine tenths were seen once. The chain combines TRBV4-2 with TRBJ1-3; D is perhaps TRBD1 (6 bases). Sequences were obtained from peripheral blood. The sequence was obtained from a woman of 80 years or more with acute or convalescent COVID-19. The CDR3 sequence: CASSQEQGGAGNTIYF. CDR3 sequence (DNA): TGTGCCAGCAGCCAGGAACAGGGCGGAGCTGGAAACACCATATATTTT.